This T cell receptor (beta chain) was recorded in a study of cytotoxic CD8 clonotypes in ibrutinib-treated CLL. About the research overall: Among the patients, 10 to 11 presented as relapsed/refractory and 15 as treatment-naive; around 18 showed unmutated IGHV. Study-wide results and caveats: Pretreatment clonality was elevated relative to age-matched healthy donors and paralleled circulating CD8+ T-cell counts. Public clonotypes proved infrequent, and on treatment they shrank or remained steady.

With sequencing, the targeted depth ranged from 1 in 200,000 to 1 in 1 million T cells. Data came from immunoSEQ multiplex PCR; TCRdb stores just in-frame clones and leaves some out. Of about 300,000 clones listed, approximately 79% are singletons. This CDR3 is built from 16 residues. V lost 3 bases to trimming and J lost 5 bases; unmatched junction nucleotides: 8. CDR1 and CDR2 from the germline V gene are MNHEY and SMNVEV (reference sequence). This clone was seen a single time. Its specificity is not known. The starting material was PBMCs, obtained at disease progression, from a patient treated with ibrutinib. The chain links TRBV27 to TRBJ2-1, with 9 bases identical to TRBD2. This clonotype was sampled from a human donor with chronic lymphocytic leukemia. The CDR3 DNA follows: TGTGCCAGCAGTTTCCTAGCGGGATGGGGAAACAATGAGCAGTTCTTC. Encoded protein: CASSFLAGWGNNEQFF.